The 11 T cell receptor beta chains reported below all come from one sample, sequenced in a study of cytomegalovirus exposure and HLA in healthy donors. Primers: 60 Vbeta forward and 13 Jbeta reverse. The assay was immunoSEQ multiplex PCR, and TCRdb's table has in-frame clones only and misses some. In the table there are hundreds of thousands of clones, 75% to 90% of which are singletons. The sequenced sample consisted of PBMCs. The receptors originated from a woman aged 18 to 35 in good health and CMV-seronegative.

V gene TRBV9 combines with J gene TRBJ1-1, with 8 nucleotides matching TRBD1. The CDR3 has 15 amino acids. V was clipped by 0 bases and J by 8 bases; unmatched bases: 9. Germline CDR1 is SGDLS and CDR2 is YYNGEE. As DNA, the CDR3 is TGTGCCAGCAGCGTAGCTACGAGACAGGGGTCGGAAGCTTTCTTT. Translated, it gives CASSVATRQGSEAFF.

This clone was observed a single time. The chain combines TRBV4-1 with TRBJ2-5; unclear D gene. The J call may not be correct, given that the DNA end is closer to TRBJ2-7. The CDR3 spans 13 residues. Germline values: CDR1 MGHRA, CDR2 YSYEKL. For the CDR3, the DNA is TGCGCCAGCAGCCAAGATCATACCTACGAGCAGTACTTC. Its protein product is CASSQDHTYEQYF.

This clone was seen a few times. V is TRBV5-1 and J is TRBJ2-1; 9 bases are a match to TRBD2. The CDR3 extends over 15 amino acids. V trimming: 0 bases; J trimming: 10 bases; junction bases outside the gene matches: 8. Germline V gene data show CDR1 as SGHRS and CDR2 as YFSETQ. CDR3 loop: CASSLGLAGTGEQFF. The DNA for the CDR3 is TGCGCCAGCAGCTTGGGGCTAGCGGGGACTGGGGAGCAGTTCTTC.

The chain has TRBV4-3 and TRBJ2-1; TRBD2 might be the D (6 bases). Deletions cut 4 bases from V and 7 bases from J, with 11 bases between. Germline V gives CDR1 LGHNA, CDR2 YSLEER. The CDR3 runs 13 residues. Here the CDR3 DNA reads TGCGCCAGCAGCCTGGGACTTTTAAATGAGCAGTTCTTC. It is translated as CASSLGLLNEQFF.

The chain carries TRBV5-6 and TRBJ1-3; D not certain. Trimming took 2 bases from V and 7 from J, leaving 7 bases between them. Germline V gene lookup returns CDR1 SGHDT and CDR2 YYEEEE. This CDR3 region has 12 residues. The CDR3 DNA reads as TGTGCCAGCAGCTTTCTCGGGAACACCATATATTTT. The encoded protein is CASSFLGNTIYF. Full variable domain (remainder filled in from reference TRBV5-6 and TRBJ1-3): DAGVTQSPTHLIKTRGQQVTLRCSPKSGHDTVSWYQQALGQGPQFIFQYYEEEERQRGNFPDRFSGHQFPNYSSELNVNALLLGDSALYLCASSFLGNTIYFGEGSWLTVV.

V is TRBV9 and J is TRBJ1-6, with D perhaps TRBD1 (6 bases). This CDR3 has 14 residues. Looked up from germline, CDR1 is SGDLS and CDR2 is YYNGEE. Deletions cut 3 bases from V and 9 bases from J, with 13 bases between. CDR3 in DNA: TGTGCCAGCAGCGACAGGGTTGATGGTTCACCCCTCCACTTT. Translation: CASSDRVDGSPLHF. The whole variable domain, remainder taken from reference TRBV9 and TRBJ1-6, is DSGVTQTPKHLITATGQRVTLRCSPRSGDLSVYWYQQSLDQGLQFLIQYYNGEERAKGNILERFSAQQFPDLHSELNLSSLELGDSALYFCASSDRVDGSPLHFGNGTRLTVT.

The V gene is TRBV5-1, the J gene TRBJ2-7; 9 bases are a match to TRBD2. Germline assignment: CDR1 SGHRS and CDR2 YFSETQ. This CDR3 has 15 amino acids. After removal of 0 bases from V and 5 bases from J, the junction contained 6 bases not matched to a gene. Here the CDR3 reads CASSLVGTSFDEQYF. The DNA of the CDR3 is TGCGCCAGCAGCTTGGTTGGGACTAGCTTCGACGAGCAGTACTTC.

V usage is TRBV19 and J usage is TRBJ2-2; 7 nucleotides match TRBD2. V shed 4 bases and J 2 bases; nucleotides not matched to a gene: 4. CDR1 and CDR2 (germline): LNHDA, SQIVND (reference sequence). The CDR3 runs to 15 residues. Here the CDR3 reads CASSTRDYNTGELFF. CDR3 DNA: TGTGCCAGTAGTACTCGGGACTATAACACCGGGGAGCTGTTTTTT.

Worth noting for this clone: Other DNA sequences within the sample encode an identical CDR3. The V gene is TRBV2, the J gene TRBJ2-7; 7 nucleotides agree with TRBD1. Unmatched junction bases numbered 19, after V lost 11 bases and J lost 3 bases. CDR1 is SNHLY, CDR2 FYNNEI, per germline. The CDR3 is made up of 16 amino acids. CDR3 amino acids: CAYQGPGTVFYYEQYF. CDR3 coding DNA: TGTGCCTACCAGGGTCCCGGGACAGTGTTCTACTACGAGCAGTACTTC.

The chain is built from TRBV9 and TRBJ2-1, with 7 bases fitting TRBD2. This CDR3 has 20 amino acids. The V gene's germline CDR1 is SGDLS and CDR2 YYNGEE. After removal of 4 bases from V and 1 base from J, the junction contained 20 bases not matched to a gene. CDR3 sequence: CASSIEGTYRTRRSYNEQFF. The CDR3, as DNA: TGTGCCAGCAGCATCGAGGGAACTTACCGGACTAGGCGATCCTACAATGAGCAGTTCTTC.

The chain employs TRBV6-5 and TRBJ2-1; tentatively, D is TRBD1 (6 bases). The CDR3 runs 15 residues. In germline, CDR1 is MNHEY, CDR2 SVGAGI. V gave up 3 bases and J gave up 3 bases, with 12 bases separating them. The CDR3 sequence is CASSYEQGIYNEQFF. The CDR3 DNA follows: TGTGCCAGCAGTTATGAACAGGGTATCTACAATGAGCAGTTCTTC.